A single TCR beta chain is shown here with its context. With 6 bases clipped from V and 4 bases from J, the junction kept 15 bases outside the gene matches. The CDR3 spans 16 residues. Per the germline V gene, CDR1 is DFQATT and CDR2 is SNEGSKA (reference sequence). This entry belongs to a study of CD8 T cells in Susac syndrome. The authors sequenced TCR beta from blood CD8+ and CD4+ T cells. Healthy donors served as age- and sex-matched controls. The authors negatively isolated CD8+ and CD4+ T cells and FACS-enriched TEMRA cells. Random hexamers were used to reverse transcribe an amount of roughly 0.45 to 1 ug RNA. Amplification of TCR beta CDR3 across 54 Vbeta and 13 Jbeta was performed with immunoSEQ multiplex PCR. From the immunoSEQ multiplex PCR reads, TCRdb called clonotypes with MiXCR, one entry per CDR3 protein. The sample lists roughly 120,000 distinct CDR3 sequences; approximately 96% were seen once.

Sequenced input: CD4+ T cells from PBMCs. The TCR was taken from a human donor in good health. This rearrangement joins TRBV20-1 to TRBJ1-3; 7 nucleotides match TRBD1. CDR3 sequence (DNA): TGCAGTGCCCTGGATACCCACAGGGGCGGGGGAAACACCATATATTTT. Encoded protein: CSALDTHRGGGNTIYF.